A single sample gave rise to the 26 T cell receptor beta chains below, sequenced in a study of T cells in Graves' hyperthyroidism and ophthalmopathy. From RNA transcripts, TCR beta CDR3 regions were amplified. The primer set for the first-round RT-PCR of the TCR CDR3 was HTBI. TCRdb reprocessed the multiplex PCR reads with MiXCR, giving one entry per CDR3 protein. The repertoire holds 660,000 or so distinct CDR3 sequences, with roughly 46% as singletons. The sample was peripheral blood or thyroid tissue (not recorded which). Every receptor here comes from an adult man with Graves' disease, either hyperthyroidism or ophthalmopathy (not recorded which).

The chain employs TRBV7-4 and TRBJ1-6; 7 nucleotides match TRBD1. From germline, CDR1 is SGHVT and CDR2 SQSDAQ. V dropped 2 bases and J dropped 7; count of bases not matched to a gene: 5. CDR3 length: 15 residues. The CDR3 reads CASSLRQGKNSPLHF. The CDR3 coding sequence is TGTGCCAGCAGCTTACGACAGGGAAAGAATTCACCCCTCCACTTT.

In the case of this clonotype: A much larger clone is a single base away; this may be a read error. The chain links TRBV9 to TRBJ1-1; TRBD1 might be the D (5 bases). Germline CDR1 and CDR2: SGDLS and YYNGEE. V lost 7 bases and J 2 bases, leaving 15 bases between the germline ends. CDR3 length: 14 residues. The chain's CDR3 is CASARDDINTEAFF. The CDR3, as DNA: TGTGCCAGCGCCCGGGACGACATAAACACTGAAGCTTTCTTT.

This clonotype was observed a handful of times. CDR3 DNA: TGTGCCACCAGTGATGGCAGCACAGATACGCAGTATTTT. It is translated as CATSDGSTDTQYF. This sequence joins TRBV24-1 and TRBJ2-3; D remains ambiguous. V shed 3 bases and J shed 0 bases, with 3 bases lying between them. CDR3 length: 13 amino acids. Germline-derived CDR1 and CDR2 are KGHDR and SFDVKD.

Concerning this clonotype: The junction and the germline gene differ at one end; a read error may be behind it. The rearrangement links TRBV2 to TRBJ2-7; 12 bases line up with TRBD2. This CDR3 has 14 amino acids. The V gene's germline CDR1 is SNHLY and CDR2 FYNNEI. This CDR3 reads CASSETSGSDERYF. CDR3 DNA sequence: TGTGCCAGCAGTGAGACTAGCGGGAGCGACGAGCGGTACTTC.

A word on this clonotype: A single base separates this from a much larger clone, so it may be a read error. This chain connects TRBV24-1 to TRBJ1-1, with TRBD1 matching over 8 bases. Looked up from germline, CDR1 is KGHDR and CDR2 is SFDVKD. The CDR3 covers 13 residues. After removal of 9 bases from V and 0 bases from J, the junction contained 2 bases not matched to a gene. The DNA for the CDR3 is TGTGCCACCGGACAGGGAATGAACACTGAAGCTTTCTTT. Residues: CATGQGMNTEAFF.

Comments on this clonotype: No conserved phenylalanine or tryptophan ends this CDR3, so it is likely a read error. The DNA is omitted, as the CDR3 cannot be located on it reliably, and the CDR3 follows TCRdb's listing. The J gene is TRBJ1-6, the V gene TRBV15. The CDR3 is 8 amino acids in total, end residues counted. Germline CDR1 LNHNV, CDR2 YYDKDF (reference sequence). Here the CDR3 reads CATSRDYS.

This clonotype was recorded a few times. The J gene is TRBJ2-7, the V gene TRBV2; D is possibly TRBD2 (6 bases). The CDR3 spans 15 residues. In germline, CDR1 is SNHLY, CDR2 FYNNEI. V lost 5 bases and J 0 bases, leaving 14 bases between the germline ends. The CDR3 nucleotides read TGTGCCAGCAGTTATTCGGGGGACGCCTCCTACGAGCAGTACTTC. Amino acid sequence: CASSYSGDASYEQYF.

The chain links TRBV30 to TRBJ1-6, with a weak D call TRBD1 (5 bases). V was pared by 1 base and J by 10 bases, with 14 bases between. This CDR3 contains 14 residues. Germline CDR1 GTSNPN, CDR2 SVGIG (reference sequence). The CDR3 region is CAWSGGGVASPLHF. In DNA, the CDR3 is TGTGCCTGGAGTGGGGGAGGGGTCGCGTCACCCCTCCACTTT.

The sample holds many counts of this clonotype. The V call is TRBV10-2, the J call TRBJ1-1; D is perhaps TRBD1 (6 bases). The CDR3 is 14 amino acids. V shed 2 bases and J shed 4 bases, with 11 bases lying between them. In germline, CDR1 is WSHSY, CDR2 SAAADI. CDR3 loop: CASSEGGWGTEAFF. Written as DNA, the CDR3 is TGCGCCAGCAGTGAGGGGGGCTGGGGCACTGAAGCTTTCTTT.

The chain carries TRBV10-3 and TRBJ2-7; D assignment may be TRBD1 or TRBD2 (5 bases each). The CDR3 has 16 amino acids. The ends were cut back, 10 bases at V and 2 bases at J, with 24 bases in the middle. CDR1 and CDR2 from the germline V gene are ENHRY and SYGVKD. CDR3 loop: CASSRPPPGPPYEQYF. The CDR3 DNA reads TGTGCCAGCAGCCGACCCCCCCCGGGACCACCCTACGAGCAGTACTTC.

In the case of this clonotype: Germline is not matched at one junction end, which may reflect a read error. This chain uses TRBV10-3 with TRBJ1-1; no reliable D call. CDR3 length: 14 residues. Germline CDR1 ENHRY, CDR2 SYGVKD. The CDR3 region has the DNA TGTGCCAGCAGTGAACACCGGAGAACGTATGCAGCTTTCTTT. Residues: CASSEHRRTYAAFF.

This clonotype has at least ten counts. The chain is built from TRBV2 and TRBJ2-5; D may be TRBD1 (6 bases). V was clipped by 0 bases and J by 2 bases, with 10 bases between them. Per the germline V gene, CDR1 is SNHLY and CDR2 is FYNNEI. The CDR3 consists of 15 residues. In DNA, the CDR3 is TGTGCCAGCAGTGAAGCATGGACAGAACAAGAGACCCAGTACTTC. This sequence encodes CASSEAWTEQETQYF.

This clonotype was counted at least ten times. The chain recombines TRBV7-9 with TRBJ1-6; 7 positions match TRBD1. The CDR3 totals 13 residues. Germline values: CDR1 SEHNR, CDR2 FQNEAQ (reference sequence). With V trimmed by 5 bases and J by 8 bases, 3 bases remained unmatched. The CDR3 bases are TGTGCCAGCAGCAAAACAGGGGATTCACCCCTCCACTTT. Protein sequence: CASSKTGDSPLHF.

V and J are TRBV5-1 and TRBJ2-7; D is possibly TRBD1 (5 bases). This CDR3 region has 14 residues. From germline, CDR1 is SGHRS and CDR2 YFSETQ. Trimming took 3 bases from V and 2 from J, leaving 12 bases between them. Here the CDR3 reads CASSSGHTTYEQYF. Written as DNA, the CDR3 is TGCGCCAGCAGCTCCGGACATACCACCTACGAGCAGTACTTC. The full variable domain, completed using reference TRBV5-1 and TRBJ2-7, is KAGVTQTPRYLIKTRGQQVTLSCSPISGHRSVSWYQQTPGQGLQFLFEYFSETQRNKGNFPGRFSGRQFSNSRSEMNVSTLELGDSALYLCASSSGHTTYEQYFGPGTRLTVT.

The gene calls are TRBV10-3 and TRBJ2-2; unclear D gene. V shed 5 bases and J shed 6 bases, with 13 bases lying between them. Germline V CDR1 and CDR2: ENHRY, SYGVKD. The CDR3 contains 14 residues. The CDR3 nucleotides are TGTGCCATCAGTCGGACGGAATCGTCCGGGGAGCTGTTTTTT. This codes for CAISRTESSGELFF.

The V call is TRBV11-1, the J call TRBJ2-7; 10 bases match TRBD1. V shed 3 bases and J 4 bases; nucleotides not matched to a gene: 6. CDR3 size: 15 residues. Germline loops: CDR1 SGHAT, CDR2 FQDESV (reference sequence). The DNA for the CDR3 is TGTGCCAGCAGCTTCCGGGACAGGGGAAAGTACGAGCAGTACTTC. The encoded protein is CASSFRDRGKYEQYF. Complete variable domain (other parts from reference TRBV11-1 and TRBJ2-7): EAEVAQSPRYKITEKSQAVAFWCDPISGHATLYWYRQILGQGPELLVQFQDESVVDDSQLPKDRFSAERLKGVDSTLKIQPAELGDSAMYLCASSFRDRGKYEQYFGPGTRLTVT.

This clonotype was seen many times. This chain connects TRBV24-1 to TRBJ2-5; D is possibly TRBD2 (6 bases). This CDR3 is 15 amino acids long. Germline V gives CDR1 KGHDR, CDR2 SFDVKD. V lost 4 bases and J lost 2, with 13 bases in between. In DNA, the CDR3 is TGTGCCACCAGTGAACCCCGGGGGAGACAAGAGACCCAGTACTTC. Its translation: CATSEPRGRQETQYF.

This clonotype has a handful of counts. This may be a read error: a much more frequent sequence differs by one nucleotide. The rearrangement uses TRBV7-9 and TRBJ1-6, with TRBD1 as a possible D gene (5 bases). V was trimmed by 5 bases and J by 10 bases, leaving 15 bases between them. From germline, CDR1 is SEHNR and CDR2 FQNEAQ (reference sequence). CDR3 length: 14 residues. The CDR3 loop reads CASSPSSGRSPLHF. In nucleotides, the CDR3 is TGTGCCAGCAGCCCCTCCTCAGGGCGATCACCCCTCCACTTT.

This clonotype showed up just a few times. This chain uses TRBV2 with TRBJ2-2, with unresolved D. Germline CDR1 reads SNHLY; CDR2 reads FYNNEI. Trimming cost V 5 bases and J 4 bases, with 17 bases left between them. The CDR3 consists of 16 residues. As DNA, the CDR3 is TGTGCCAGCAGTTACTCGCTCGGTTCGATCACCGGGGAGCTGTTTTTT. It specifies CASSYSLGSITGELFF.

V usage is TRBV25-1 and J usage is TRBJ1-2; D remains unclear. Germline values: CDR1 MGHDK, CDR2 SYGVNS. This CDR3 has 12 residues. CDR3 sequence reads: CASWPSNYGYTF. The CDR3 coding sequence is TGTGCTTCATGGCCCTCTAACTATGGCTACACCTTC.

The rearrangement uses TRBV24-1 and TRBJ1-5, with TRBD1 matching 7 bases. The CDR3 runs to 15 residues. Germline V gene sequence: CDR1 KGHDR, CDR2 SFDVKD. The J segment lost 3 bases and the V segment lost 7 bases, leaving 8 bases of the junction unmatched. The CDR3 coding sequence is TGTGCCACCAGCCCGACAGGGTCCCTCAATCAGCCCCAGCATTTT. Its translation is CATSPTGSLNQPQHF.

V and J are TRBV7-9 and TRBJ1-6; TRBD1 aligns across 8 bases. Trimming took 11 bases from V and 6 from J; bases not matched to a gene: 12. Germline V gene data show CDR1 as SEHNR and CDR2 as FQNEAQ (reference sequence). The CDR3 length is 15 residues. Here the CDR3 reads CASQGGQGTNSPLHF. Here the CDR3 DNA reads TGTGCCTCCCAAGGCGGACAGGGAACTAATTCACCCCTCCACTTT. The variable domain in full, with the rest retrieved from reference TRBV7-9 and TRBJ1-6, is DTGVSQNPRHKITKRGQNVTFRCDPISEHNRLYWYRQTLGQGPEFLTYFQNEAQLEKSRLLSDRFSAERPKGSFSTLEIQRTEQGDSAMYLCASQGGQGTNSPLHFGNGTRLTVT.

The table lists this clonotype with many counts. The V call is TRBV20-1, the J call TRBJ2-2; D is unresolved. Trimming cost V 1 base and J 0 bases, with 3 bases left between them. The CDR3 covers 13 residues. Germline CDR1 DFQATT, CDR2 SNEGSKA (reference sequence). CDR3 nucleotides: TGCAGTGCTAGAGTGGCGAACACCGGGGAGCTGTTTTTT. Translated: CSARVANTGELFF.

This clonotype appeared many times. This rearrangement joins TRBV29-1 to TRBJ1-2; D gene uncertain. There are 8 residues in the CDR3. The V gene's germline CDR1 is SQVTM and CDR2 ANQGSEA. CDR3 in DNA: TGCATGACCCCTGGCTACACCTTC. Translation: CMTPGYTF.

This clonotype was counted only a few times. This chain joins TRBV24-1 and TRBJ1-5, with 9 bases aligning to TRBD1. CDR1 and CDR2 from the germline V gene are KGHDR and SFDVKD. CDR3 size: 12 residues. Here the CDR3 DNA reads TGTGCAACAGGGGGCGCGGGTCAGCCCCAGCATTTT. Protein product: CATGGAGQPQHF.

V gene TRBV25-1 combines with J gene TRBJ1-1, with D possibly matching TRBD1 (5 bases). Trimming removed 4 bases from V and 3 bases from J, with 18 bases in between. This CDR3 has 16 residues. Germline V CDR1 and CDR2: MGHDK, SYGVNS. Here the CDR3 DNA reads TGTGCCAGCAGTGCTAGGACACCAAGGACTCACACTGAAGCTTTCTTT. This codes for CASSARTPRTHTEAFF.